This T cell receptor (beta chain) is from a study of cytotoxic CD8 clonotypes in ibrutinib-treated CLL. At the level of the study: Recorded responses included approximately 25 partial and 2 complete; following median about 68 months, roughly 15 stayed remitted and about 12 progressed. With a range of 6 to 36, the median treatment time before response samples were taken was about twelve months. Study findings and constraints: Measured clonality at baseline was greater than in age-matched healthy donors and tracked with circulating CD8+ T-cell counts.

Sequencing was designed to attain a depth spanning 1 in 200,000 to 1 in 1 million T cells. Repertoires were generated with immunoSEQ multiplex PCR, while TCRdb's copy carries only in-frame clones and drops some. The sample carries 250,000 or so clones, 70% recorded once. A word on this clone: Antigen specificity is unknown.

This clonotype was obtained from a human donor with chronic lymphocytic leukemia. The sample in question was PBMCs, obtained after 24 months of ibrutinib treatment.

The CDR3 sequence: CASSQEGDSRETQYF. As DNA, the CDR3 is TGCGCCAGCAGCCAAGAGGGGGACAGCCGGGAGACCCAGTACTTC. J is TRBJ2-5 and V is TRBV4-1; TRBD1 matches at 7 bases. The germline V gene encodes CDR1 MGHRA and CDR2 YSYEKL. After removal of 0 bases from V and 5 bases from J, the junction contained 6 bases not matched to a gene. The CDR3 spans 15 residues.